This T cell receptor (beta chain) was captured by sequencing in a study of control samples from healthy donors and cancer patients. The germline gives CDR1 SGHAT, CDR2 FQNNGV. Trimming took 1 base from V and 1 from J, leaving 7 bases between them. There are 14 residues in the CDR3. The table came from immunoSEQ multiplex PCR; TCRdb's copy has only in-frame clones and leaves some out. Of roughly 100,000 clones in the sample, about 92% were seen once. The chain recombines TRBV11-2 with TRBJ1-1; no clear D. This clonotype was obtained from a woman under 30 in good health. Material: blood. In nucleotides, the CDR3 is TGTGCCAGCAGCTTAGGTACAAAGAACACTGAAGCTTTCTTT. Its protein is CASSLGTKNTEAFF. Variable domain in full (rest from reference TRBV11-2 and TRBJ1-1): EAGVAQSPRYKIIEKRQSVAFWCNPISGHATLYWYQQILGQGPKLLIQFQNNGVVDDSQLPKDRFSAERLKGVDSTLKIQPAKLEDSAVYLCASSLGTKNTEAFFGQGTRLTVV.